These T cell receptor beta chains were read from a single sample in a study of molecular identifiers for immune sequencing clone quantification. TCRdb re-analysed the PCR reads in MiXCR, keeping a single row per CDR3 protein. This table has over 600,000 distinct CDR3 sequences, roughly 21% appearing once. The specimen sequenced was naive CD8+ T cells from blood, with Jurkat cell RNA spiked in. The receptor source for this set is a human donor in good health. Some libraries in this study had Jurkat cell RNA spiked in. Both conserved end residues are part of each CDR3. A D gene is named only where the DNA matches it firmly. A row's size may be missing; if present it is once, few, many or a size class.

TRBJ2-2 | NA | NA | TRBV20-1 | TGCAGTGCTAGAGACAGGGCTCCGAGCACCGGGGAGCTGTTTTTT | CSARDRAPSTGELFF
TRBJ2-7 | many | TRBD2 | TRBV7-2 | TGTGCCAGCAGCTTAGGACTAGCGGGGGGGCCTGGTTCCGAGCAGTACTTC | CASSLGLAGGPGSEQYF
TRBJ2-7 | few | NA | TRBV27 | TGTGCCAGCAGTTTGGGGAGGGGGATTCTCTACGAGCAGTACTTC | CASSLGRGILYEQYF
TRBJ1-1 | many | NA | TRBV12-5 | TGTGCTAGTGGTTTTCCGGGCACTGAAGCTTTCTTT | CASGFPGTEAFF
TRBJ2-3 | many | TRBD2 | TRBV5-1 | TGCGCCAGCAGCGGGACTAGCGGGAGGGCCCTCCCAGATACGCAGTATTTT | CASSGTSGRALPDTQYF
TRBJ2-1 | NA | NA | TRBV27 | TGTGCCAGCAGTTTATCCTCGGTCTTCGTCGGGTCCTACAATGAGCAGTTCTTC | CASSLSSVFVGSYNEQFF
TRBJ2-3 | many | TRBD1 | TRBV20-1 | TGCAGTGCTAGAGGGGTACCGACAGGGCGTACAGATACGCAGTATTTT | CSARGVPTGRTDTQYF
TRBJ2-5 | many | TRBD2 | TRBV28 | TGTGCCAGCAGTCCCCGAGCGGGACCCTATGCGACCCAGTACTTC | CASSPRAGPYATQYF
TRBJ2-7 | many | TRBD2 | TRBV7-9 | TGTGCCAGCAGCTTAGCGGGAGGGCCCCACGAGCAGTACTTC | CASSLAGGPHEQYF
TRBJ2-7 | few | NA | TRBV5-3 | TGTGCCAGCGCAGTGTACGAACGGGACGAGCAGTACTTC | CASAVYERDEQYF
TRBJ2-4 | few | NA | TRBV11-2 | TGTGCCAGCAGCTTAGGGGGGCAGGGGGGCAAAAACATTCAGTACTTC | CASSLGGQGGKNIQYF
TRBJ2-7 | many | NA | TRBV20-1 | TGCAGTCGAGCCGTGAGGGAGAGCTCCTACGAGCAGTACTTC | CSRAVRESSYEQYF
TRBJ1-1 | many | NA | TRBV19 | TGTGCCAGTGCCTTGGGCACTGAAGCTTTCTTT | CASALGTEAFF
TRBJ1-1 | NA | NA | TRBV4-2 | TGTGCCAGCAGCCAGGGGGCCCTCACGAACACTGAAGCTTTCTTT | CASSQGALTNTEAFF
TRBJ2-7 | many | NA | TRBV13 | TGTGCCAGCAGCCCGCAAGGGGAGCGCTACTCCTACGAGCAGTACTTC | CASSPQGERYSYEQYF
TRBJ1-1 | many | NA | TRBV28 | TGTGCCAGCAGTTTAGGCAGAACCACTGAAGCTTTCTTT | CASSLGRTTEAFF
TRBJ1-1 | few | NA | TRBV11-2 | TGTGCCAGCAGCAGACTGGTTGGGCTCTTGAACACTGAAGCTTTCTTT | CASSRLVGLLNTEAFF
TRBJ2-7 | many | TRBD1 | TRBV5-6 | TGTGCCAGCAGCCCACCCGGGACAGGGGACGAGCAGTACTTC | CASSPPGTGDEQYF
TRBJ2-7 | many | NA | TRBV20-1 | TGCAGTGCTAGAGCCTCCTACGAGCAGTACTTC | CSARASYEQYF
TRBJ1-1 | NA | NA | TRBV10-1 | TGCGCCAGCAGTAACCGAGGGGCCGAAGCTTTCTTT | CASSNRGAEAFF
TRBJ2-2 | few | NA | TRBV3-1 | TGTGCCAGCAGCCCCGAGGGCGGGACCGTCGCCGGGGAGCTGTTTTTT | CASSPEGGTVAGELFF
TRBJ2-2 | many | TRBD2 | TRBV7-9 | TGTGCCAGCAGCTCCACCGGGCTAGCGGACACCGGGGAGCTGTTTTTT | CASSSTGLADTGELFF
TRBJ2-7 | few | NA | TRBV30 | TGTGCCTGGAGTGTACAAAACTACGACGAGCAGTACTTC | CAWSVQNYDEQYF
TRBJ2-2 | few | TRBD2 | TRBV7-7 | TGTGCCAGCAGCTTACTAGCGGGGGGGCACATCGGGGAGCTGTTTTTT | CASSLLAGGHIGELFF
TRBJ2-7 | many | TRBD2 | TRBV3-1 | TGTGCCAGCAGCCAAGAGGTAGCGGGAGTGGAGTACGAGCAGTACTTC | CASSQEVAGVEYEQYF
TRBJ1-3 | NA | NA | TRBV20-1 | TGCAGTGGGCAGGACGCCAGCTCTGGAAACACCATATATTTT | CSGQDASSGNTIYF
TRBJ1-2 | NA | NA | TRBV29-1 | TGCATCATCGGGGGGGGGGATGCTAACTATGGCTACACCTTC | CIIGGGDANYGYTF
TRBJ2-7 | NA | NA | TRBV21-1 | TGTGCCAGCAGGAGACTAGCGGGAACCTACGAGCAGTACTTC | CASRRLAGTYEQYF
TRBJ2-3 | many | TRBD2 | TRBV7-2 | TGTGCCAGCAGCTTATCTCCTAGCGGGGGGTGGGCAGATACGCAGTATTTT | CASSLSPSGGWADTQYF
TRBJ2-3 | many | TRBD2 | TRBV5-4 | TGTGCCAGCAGCCTTTTCGTGACTAGCGGGGGGGCGGATACGCAGTATTTT | CASSLFVTSGGADTQYF
TRBJ2-5 | many | NA | TRBV2 | TGTGCCAGCAGTGAAAGGTCCGGCGGCCAAGAGACCCAGTACTTC | CASSERSGGQETQYF
TRBJ2-7 | few | NA | TRBV6-5 | TGTGCCAGCAGCAGTATGGAAAACGAGCAGTACTTC | CASSSMENEQYF
TRBJ1-5 | many | NA | TRBV7-8 | TGTGCCAGCAGTGCCGACAGATATAGCAATCAGCCCCAGCATTTT | CASSADRYSNQPQHF
TRBJ2-7 | NA | NA | TRBV6-2/TRBV6-3 | TGTGCCAGCACCCATGGGGGGCCCCACGAGCAGTACTTC | CASTHGGPHEQYF
TRBJ2-2 | NA | TRBD1 | TRBV9 | TGTGCCAGCAGCGTAGCTAGTCAGGGGGTGGCCGGGGAGCTGTTTTTT | CASSVASQGVAGELFF
TRBJ2-1 | NA | TRBD2 | TRBV4-1 | TGCGCCAGCAGCCAGCAGCGGGGGGCCTCACAAGAGACCCAGCACTTC | CASSQQRGASQETQHF
TRBJ2-5 | few | TRBD2 | TRBV27 | TGTGCCAGCAGTTCGTGGGCTAGCGGAAAGGAAGAGACCCAGTACTTC | CASSSWASGKEETQYF
TRBJ2-1 | NA | NA | TRBV6-5 | TGTGCCAGCAGTTACTCTTCTGCCAATGAGCAGTTCTTC | CASSYSSANEQFF
TRBJ2-7 | many | NA | TRBV20-1 | TGCAGTGCTCCCGCCTCGGACTACCCCTACGAGCAGTACTTC | CSAPASDYPYEQYF
TRBJ2-3 | many | NA | TRBV7-9 | TGTGCCAGCAGCTTAGTAGGCAGAAGTAGCACAGATACGCAGTATTTT | CASSLVGRSSTDTQYF
TRBJ1-1 | many | NA | TRBV5-1 | TGCGCCAGCAGCTTAATACCGGGACCAAAAACGGTTGAAGCTTTCTTT | CASSLIPGPKTVEAFF
TRBJ2-3 | few | NA | TRBV15 | TGTGCCACCAGCAGGAGAAGGGGCACAGATACGCAGTATTTT | CATSRRRGTDTQYF